This T cell receptor (beta chain) was identified during a study of blood T cells in healthy people across ages. V lost 2 bases, J lost 9 bases, and 11 bases lay in between. The CDR3 contains 12 residues. Germline V lookup: CDR1 SGHRS, CDR2 YFSETQ. Overall study findings and caveats: In older individuals, TCR beta diversity per million T cells was lower, falling roughly linearly with age.

This clonotype came up many times. Its target is not known. The use of a sample-barcoded 5' primer and a J-beta primer mix characterized a second PCR of roughly 6 to 11 cycles. MiXCR was run by TCRdb on the 5' RACE reads, yielding one entry per CDR3 protein. The profile covers nearly 800,000 distinct CDR3 sequences, with roughly 50% appearing a single time and more than 25% taken by the ten largest. The sample taken for sequencing was blood. This chain connects TRBV5-1 to TRBJ1-2; possible D gene TRBD1, 5 bases. The TCR was taken from a man between 40 and 49 years old in good health. CDR3 residues: CASSLTRGSYTF. CDR3 nucleotide sequence: TGCGCCAGCAGCTTAACACGGGGGAGCTACACCTTC. Full variable domain (missing parts from reference TRBV5-1 and TRBJ1-2): KAGVTQTPRYLIKTRGQQVTLSCSPISGHRSVSWYQQTPGQGLQFLFEYFSETQRNKGNFPGRFSGRQFSNSRSEMNVSTLELGDSALYLCASSLTRGSYTFGSGTRLTVV.